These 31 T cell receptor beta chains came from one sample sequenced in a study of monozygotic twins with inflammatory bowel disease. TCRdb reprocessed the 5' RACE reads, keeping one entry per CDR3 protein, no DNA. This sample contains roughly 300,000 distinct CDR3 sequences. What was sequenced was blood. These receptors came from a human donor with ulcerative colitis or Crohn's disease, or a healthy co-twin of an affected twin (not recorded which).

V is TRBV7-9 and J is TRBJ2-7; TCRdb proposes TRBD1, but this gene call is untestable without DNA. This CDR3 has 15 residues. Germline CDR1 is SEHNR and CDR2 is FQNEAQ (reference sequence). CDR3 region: CASSIRQAPSYEQYF.

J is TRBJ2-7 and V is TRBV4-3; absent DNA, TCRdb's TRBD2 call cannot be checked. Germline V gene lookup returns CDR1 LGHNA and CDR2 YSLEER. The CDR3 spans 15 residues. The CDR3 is CASSQEGSFSYEQYF.

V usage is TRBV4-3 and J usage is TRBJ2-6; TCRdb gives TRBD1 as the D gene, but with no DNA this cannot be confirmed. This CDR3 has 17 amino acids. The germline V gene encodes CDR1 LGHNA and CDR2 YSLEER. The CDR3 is CASSSRQGSTGANVLTF.

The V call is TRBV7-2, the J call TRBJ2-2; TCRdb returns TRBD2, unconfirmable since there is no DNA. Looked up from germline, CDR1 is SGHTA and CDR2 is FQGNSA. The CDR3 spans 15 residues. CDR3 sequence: CASSLRARSLGELFF.

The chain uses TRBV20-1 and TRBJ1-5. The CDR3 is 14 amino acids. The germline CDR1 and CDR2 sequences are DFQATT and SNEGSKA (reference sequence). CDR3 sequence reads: CSARDSVMFQPQHF.

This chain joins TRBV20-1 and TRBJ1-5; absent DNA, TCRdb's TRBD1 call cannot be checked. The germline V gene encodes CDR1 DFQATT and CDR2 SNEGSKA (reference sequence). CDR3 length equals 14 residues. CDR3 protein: CSADRDRRDQPQHF.

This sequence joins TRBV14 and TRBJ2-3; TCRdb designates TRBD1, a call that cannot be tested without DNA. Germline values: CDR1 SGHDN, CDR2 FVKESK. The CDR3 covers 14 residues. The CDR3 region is CASSQEAGRSTQYF.

This chain's CDR3 is CASSLRDSSSGIQYF. The chain joins TRBV14 to TRBJ2-4; TCRdb's D gene call, TRBD2, goes unchecked for lack of DNA. Germline V CDR1 and CDR2: SGHDN, FVKESK. CDR3 length: 15 residues.

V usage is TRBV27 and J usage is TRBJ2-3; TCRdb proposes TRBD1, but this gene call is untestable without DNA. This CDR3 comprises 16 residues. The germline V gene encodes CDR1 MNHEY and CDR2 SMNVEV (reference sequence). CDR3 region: CASSRRQARDTDTQYF.

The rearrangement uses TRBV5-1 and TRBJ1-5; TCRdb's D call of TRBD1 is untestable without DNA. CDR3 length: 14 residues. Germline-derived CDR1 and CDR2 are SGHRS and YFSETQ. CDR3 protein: CASRRTTGDQPQHF.

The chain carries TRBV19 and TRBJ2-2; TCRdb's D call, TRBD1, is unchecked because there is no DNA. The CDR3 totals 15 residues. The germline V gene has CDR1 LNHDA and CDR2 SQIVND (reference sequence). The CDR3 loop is CASQEGRSGARELFF. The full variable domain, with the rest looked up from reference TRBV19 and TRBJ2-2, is DGGITQSPKYLFRKEGQNVTLSCEQNLNHDAMYWYRQDPGQGLRLIYYSQIVNDFQKGDIAEGYSVSREKKESFPLTVTSAQKNPTAFYLCASQEGRSGARELFFGEGSRLTVL.

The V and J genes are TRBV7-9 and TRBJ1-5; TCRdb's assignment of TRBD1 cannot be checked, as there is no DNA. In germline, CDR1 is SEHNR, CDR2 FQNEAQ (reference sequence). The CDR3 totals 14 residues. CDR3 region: CASTPKGGNQPQHF.

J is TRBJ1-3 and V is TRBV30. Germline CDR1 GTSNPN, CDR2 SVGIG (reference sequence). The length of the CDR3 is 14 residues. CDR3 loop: CAWSSGSSGNTIYF.

The CDR3 loop is CASRTEGRGDYEQYF. The chain joins TRBV6-1 to TRBJ2-7; TCRdb proposes TRBD2, but this gene call is untestable without DNA. This CDR3 region has 15 residues. Looked up from germline, CDR1 is MNHNS and CDR2 is SASEGT.

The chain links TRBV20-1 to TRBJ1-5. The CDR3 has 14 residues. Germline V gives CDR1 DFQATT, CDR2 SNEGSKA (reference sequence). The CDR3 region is CSARRSAGNQPQHF.

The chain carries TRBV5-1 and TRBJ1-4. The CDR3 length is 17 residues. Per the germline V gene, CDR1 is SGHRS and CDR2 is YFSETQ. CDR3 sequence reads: CASSLGQGRWSNEKLFF.

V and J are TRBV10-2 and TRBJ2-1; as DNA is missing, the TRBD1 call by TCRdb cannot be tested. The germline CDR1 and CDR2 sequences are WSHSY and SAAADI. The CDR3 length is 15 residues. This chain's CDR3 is CASSLGADLYNEQFF.

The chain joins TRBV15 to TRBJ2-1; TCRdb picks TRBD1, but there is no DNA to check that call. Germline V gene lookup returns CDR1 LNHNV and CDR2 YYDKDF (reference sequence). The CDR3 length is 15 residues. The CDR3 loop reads CATSRVRTGGNEQFF.

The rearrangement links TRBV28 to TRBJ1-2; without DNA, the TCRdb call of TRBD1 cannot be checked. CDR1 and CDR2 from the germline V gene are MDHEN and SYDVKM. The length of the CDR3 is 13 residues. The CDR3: CASRSGQTYGYTF.

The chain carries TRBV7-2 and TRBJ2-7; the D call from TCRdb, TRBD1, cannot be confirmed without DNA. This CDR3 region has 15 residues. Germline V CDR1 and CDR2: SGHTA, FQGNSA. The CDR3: CASSLQGTHNYEQYF.

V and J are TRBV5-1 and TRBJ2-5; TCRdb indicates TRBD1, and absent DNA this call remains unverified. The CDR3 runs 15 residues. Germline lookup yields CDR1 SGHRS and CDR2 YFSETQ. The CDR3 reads CASSLQQGPQETQYF.

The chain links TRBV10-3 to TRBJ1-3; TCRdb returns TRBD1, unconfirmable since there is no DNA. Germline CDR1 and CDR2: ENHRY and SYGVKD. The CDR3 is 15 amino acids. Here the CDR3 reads CAISSGRDSGNTIYF.

CDR3 residues: CASSQLVGGNTGELFF. V usage is TRBV4-2 and J usage is TRBJ2-2; without DNA, the TCRdb call of TRBD1 cannot be checked. This CDR3 contains 16 residues. The germline V gene has CDR1 LGHNA and CDR2 YNFKEQ.

The CDR3 here is CASSQEGGGPTDTQYF. The chain couples TRBV3-1 to TRBJ2-3; TCRdb's D gene call, TRBD1, goes unchecked for lack of DNA. Germline values: CDR1 LGHDT, CDR2 YNNKEL (reference sequence). The CDR3 totals 16 residues.

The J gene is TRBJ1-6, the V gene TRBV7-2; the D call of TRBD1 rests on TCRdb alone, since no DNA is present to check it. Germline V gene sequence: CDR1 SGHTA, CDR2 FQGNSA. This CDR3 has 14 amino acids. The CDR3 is CASSLGTGGSPLHF.

The CDR3 here is CASSSIARASNEKLFF. This chain connects TRBV7-3 to TRBJ1-4; absent DNA, TCRdb's TRBD1 call cannot be checked. Germline V gene lookup returns CDR1 SGHTA and CDR2 FQGTGA. The CDR3 extends over 16 amino acids.

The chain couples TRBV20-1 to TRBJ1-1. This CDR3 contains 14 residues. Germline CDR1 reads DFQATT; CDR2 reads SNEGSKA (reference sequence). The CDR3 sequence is CSASPDPMNTEAFF.

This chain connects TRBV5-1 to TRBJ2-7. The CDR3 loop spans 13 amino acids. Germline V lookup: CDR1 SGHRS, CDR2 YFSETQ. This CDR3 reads CASSNRQAYEQYF.

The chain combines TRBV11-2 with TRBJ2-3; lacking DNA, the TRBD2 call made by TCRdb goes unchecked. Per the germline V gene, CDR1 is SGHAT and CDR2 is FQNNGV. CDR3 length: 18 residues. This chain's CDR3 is CASSAILRLAGGKDTQYF.

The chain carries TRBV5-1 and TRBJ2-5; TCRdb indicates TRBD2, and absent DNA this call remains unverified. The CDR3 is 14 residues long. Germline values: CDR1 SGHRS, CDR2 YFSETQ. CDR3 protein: CASSLIRGGETQYF.

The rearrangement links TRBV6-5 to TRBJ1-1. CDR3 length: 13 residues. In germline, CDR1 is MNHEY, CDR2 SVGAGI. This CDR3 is CASSLRYWTEAFF.